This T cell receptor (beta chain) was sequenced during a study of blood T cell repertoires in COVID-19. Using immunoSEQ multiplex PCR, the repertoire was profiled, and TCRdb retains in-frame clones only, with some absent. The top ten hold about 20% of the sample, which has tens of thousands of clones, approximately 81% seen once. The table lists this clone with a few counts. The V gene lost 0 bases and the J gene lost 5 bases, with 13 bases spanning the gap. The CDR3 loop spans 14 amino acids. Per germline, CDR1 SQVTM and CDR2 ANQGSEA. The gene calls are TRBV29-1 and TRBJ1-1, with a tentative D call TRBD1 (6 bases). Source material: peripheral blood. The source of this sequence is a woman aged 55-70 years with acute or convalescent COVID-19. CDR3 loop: CSVEDAGGHTEAFF. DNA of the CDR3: TGCAGCGTTGAAGATGCGGGGGGGCATACTGAAGCTTTCTTT. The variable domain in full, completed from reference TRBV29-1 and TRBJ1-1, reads SAVISQKPSRDICQRGTSLTIQCQVDSQVTMMFWYRQQPGQSLTLIATANQGSEATYESGFVIDKFPISRPNLTFSTLTVSNMSPEDSSIYLCSVEDAGGHTEAFFGQGTRLTVV.